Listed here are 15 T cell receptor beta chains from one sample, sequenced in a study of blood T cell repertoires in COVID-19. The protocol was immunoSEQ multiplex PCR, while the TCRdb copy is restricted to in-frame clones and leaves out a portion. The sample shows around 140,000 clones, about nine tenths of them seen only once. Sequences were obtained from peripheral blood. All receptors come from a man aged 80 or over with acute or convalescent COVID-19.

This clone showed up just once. CDR3: CASSVGGEFTDTQYF. CDR3 nucleotides: TGTGCCAGCAGCGTAGGCGGGGAGTTCACAGATACGCAGTATTTT. The chain uses TRBV9 and TRBJ2-3; weak D call: TRBD2 (6 bases). Germline V lookup: CDR1 SGDLS, CDR2 YYNGEE. The CDR3 totals 15 residues. Trimming pared 0 bases from V and 2 bases from J, leaving 10 bases between.

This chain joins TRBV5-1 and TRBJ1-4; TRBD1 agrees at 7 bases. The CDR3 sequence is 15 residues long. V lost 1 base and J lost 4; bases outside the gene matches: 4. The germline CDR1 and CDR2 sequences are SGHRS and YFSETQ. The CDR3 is CASSLTGTDNEKLFF. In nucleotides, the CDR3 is TGCGCCAGCAGCTTGACCGGGACAGATAATGAAAAACTGTTTTTT.

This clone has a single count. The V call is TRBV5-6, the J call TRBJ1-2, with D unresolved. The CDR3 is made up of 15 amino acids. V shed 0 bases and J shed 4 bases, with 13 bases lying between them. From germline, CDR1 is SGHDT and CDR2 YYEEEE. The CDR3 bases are TGTGCCAGCAGCTTGGTGTTTGACACTTCCTATGGCTACACCTTC. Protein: CASSLVFDTSYGYTF. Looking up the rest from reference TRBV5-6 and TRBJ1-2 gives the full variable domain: DAGVTQSPTHLIKTRGQQVTLRCSPKSGHDTVSWYQQALGQGPQFIFQYYEEEERQRGNFPDRFSGHQFPNYSSELNVNALLLGDSALYLCASSLVFDTSYGYTFGSGTRLTVV.

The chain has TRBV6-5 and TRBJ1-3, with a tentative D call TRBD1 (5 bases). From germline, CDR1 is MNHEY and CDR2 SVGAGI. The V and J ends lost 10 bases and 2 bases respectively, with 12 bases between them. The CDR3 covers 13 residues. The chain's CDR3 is CATLQVAGNTIYF. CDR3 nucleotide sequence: TGTGCCACACTACAGGTTGCTGGAAACACCATATATTTT.

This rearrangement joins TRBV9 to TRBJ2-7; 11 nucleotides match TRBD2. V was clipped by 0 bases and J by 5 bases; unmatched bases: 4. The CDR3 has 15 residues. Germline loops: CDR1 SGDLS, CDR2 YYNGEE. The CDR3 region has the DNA TGTGCCAGCAGCGTAGAACTAGCGGGAGAAAACGAGCAGTACTTC. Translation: CASSVELAGENEQYF.

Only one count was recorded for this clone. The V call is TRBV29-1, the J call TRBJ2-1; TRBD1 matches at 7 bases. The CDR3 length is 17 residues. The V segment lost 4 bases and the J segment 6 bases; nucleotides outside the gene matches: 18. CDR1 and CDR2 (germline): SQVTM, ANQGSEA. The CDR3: CSVASLRDSNMANEQFF. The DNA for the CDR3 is TGCAGCGTTGCTTCCCTTAGGGACAGTAATATGGCCAATGAGCAGTTCTTC.

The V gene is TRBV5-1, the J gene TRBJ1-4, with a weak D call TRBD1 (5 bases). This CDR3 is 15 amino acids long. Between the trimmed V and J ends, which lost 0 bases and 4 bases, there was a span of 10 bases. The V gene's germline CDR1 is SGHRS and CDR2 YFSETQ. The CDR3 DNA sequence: TGCGCCAGCAGCTTGGGACAGATCCGTAATGAAAAACTGTTTTTT. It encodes CASSLGQIRNEKLFF.

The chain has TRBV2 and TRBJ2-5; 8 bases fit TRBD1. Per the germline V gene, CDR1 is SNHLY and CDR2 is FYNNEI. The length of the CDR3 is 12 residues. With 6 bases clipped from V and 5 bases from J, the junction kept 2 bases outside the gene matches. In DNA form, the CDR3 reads TGTGCCAGCAGAGACAGGGGCGAGACCCAGTACTTC. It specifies CASRDRGETQYF.

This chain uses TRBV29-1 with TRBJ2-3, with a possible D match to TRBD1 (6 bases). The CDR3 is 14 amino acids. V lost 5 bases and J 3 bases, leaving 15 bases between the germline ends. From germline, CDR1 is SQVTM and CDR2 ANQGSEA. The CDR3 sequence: CSVWNWGRTDTQYF. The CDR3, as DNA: TGCAGCGTTTGGAATTGGGGGCGGACAGATACGCAGTATTTT.

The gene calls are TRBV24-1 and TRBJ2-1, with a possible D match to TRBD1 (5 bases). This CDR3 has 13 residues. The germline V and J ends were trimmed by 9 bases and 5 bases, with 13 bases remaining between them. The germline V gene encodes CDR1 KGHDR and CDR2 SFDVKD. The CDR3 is CATGAPADNEQFF. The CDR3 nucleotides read TGTGCCACCGGGGCTCCCGCTGACAATGAGCAGTTCTTC.

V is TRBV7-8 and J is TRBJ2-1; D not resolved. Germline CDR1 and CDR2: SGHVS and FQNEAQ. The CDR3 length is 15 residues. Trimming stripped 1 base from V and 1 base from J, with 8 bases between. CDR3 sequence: CASSLGHGSYNEQFF. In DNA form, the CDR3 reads TGTGCCAGCAGCTTAGGACATGGGTCCTACAATGAGCAGTTCTTC.

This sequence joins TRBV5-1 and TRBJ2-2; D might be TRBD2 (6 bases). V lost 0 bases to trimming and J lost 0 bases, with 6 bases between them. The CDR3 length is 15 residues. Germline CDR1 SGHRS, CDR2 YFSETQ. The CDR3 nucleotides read TGCGCCAGCAGCTTGGGGGGGGCGAACACCGGGGAGCTGTTTTTT. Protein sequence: CASSLGGANTGELFF.

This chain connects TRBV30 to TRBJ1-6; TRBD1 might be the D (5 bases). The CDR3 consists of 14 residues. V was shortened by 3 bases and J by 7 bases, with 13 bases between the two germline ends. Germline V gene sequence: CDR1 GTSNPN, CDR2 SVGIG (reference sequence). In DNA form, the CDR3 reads TGTGCCTGGAGGTCGGCAGGGTACAATTCACCCCTCCACTTT. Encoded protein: CAWRSAGYNSPLHF.

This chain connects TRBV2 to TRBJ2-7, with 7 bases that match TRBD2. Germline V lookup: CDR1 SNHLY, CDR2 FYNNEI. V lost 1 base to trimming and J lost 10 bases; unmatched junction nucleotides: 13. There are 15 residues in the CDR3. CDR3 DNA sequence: TGTGCCAGCAGTGAAGAACGGGAGGACCTGAGTCAACAGTACTTC. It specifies CASSEEREDLSQQYF. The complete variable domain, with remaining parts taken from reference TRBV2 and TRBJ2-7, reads EPEVTQTPSHQVTQMGQEVILRCVPISNHLYFYWYRQILGQKVEFLVSFYNNEISEKSEIFDDQFSVERPDGSNFTLKIRSTKLEDSAMYFCASSEEREDLSQQYFGPGTRLTVT.

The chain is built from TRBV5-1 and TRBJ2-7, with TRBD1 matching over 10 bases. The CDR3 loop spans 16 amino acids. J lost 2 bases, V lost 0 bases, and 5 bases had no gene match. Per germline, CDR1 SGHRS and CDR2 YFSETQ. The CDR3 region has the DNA TGCGCCAGCAGCTTGGATGGACAGGGGGGTCCCTACGAGCAGTACTTC. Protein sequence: CASSLDGQGGPYEQYF.